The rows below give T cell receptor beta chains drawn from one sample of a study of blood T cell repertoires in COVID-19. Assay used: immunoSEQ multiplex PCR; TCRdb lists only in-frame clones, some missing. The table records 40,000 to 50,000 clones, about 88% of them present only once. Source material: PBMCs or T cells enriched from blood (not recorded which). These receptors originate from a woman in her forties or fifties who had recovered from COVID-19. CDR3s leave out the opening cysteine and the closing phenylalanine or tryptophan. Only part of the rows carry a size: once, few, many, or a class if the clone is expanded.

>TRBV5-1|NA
ASSLAGGNYGYT
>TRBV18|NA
ASSPPGQVSYEQY
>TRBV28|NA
ASRPTSGSTYEQY
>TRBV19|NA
ASSIEVSGRAKQF
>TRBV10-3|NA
AISDLNYGYT
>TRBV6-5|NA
ASSRERDEQY
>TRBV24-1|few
ATSDSLGQGQPQH
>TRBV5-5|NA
ASSWGRTGGYEQY
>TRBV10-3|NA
AISDRELGGYT
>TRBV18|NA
ASSTGQGLFGYT
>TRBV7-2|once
ASSLFLGYT
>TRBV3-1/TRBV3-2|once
ASSHAQWGRERETQY
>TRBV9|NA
ASSVDPDSNYGYT
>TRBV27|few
ASSFQVGGNQPQH
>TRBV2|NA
ASIWDTNAYEQY
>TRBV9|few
ASSSQGQANSPLH
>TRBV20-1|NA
SALRSYEQY
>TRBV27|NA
ASSVQRIRLPHEQY
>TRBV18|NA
ASSPEGGRYNEQF
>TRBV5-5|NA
ASSLTSLTQY
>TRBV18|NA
ASSRGPESAEAF
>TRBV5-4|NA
ASSFMGLAGGNEQF
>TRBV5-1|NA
ASNSDRGRTDTQY
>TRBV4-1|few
ASSHPDRFPNIQY
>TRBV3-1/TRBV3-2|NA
ASSVQFGGNQPQH
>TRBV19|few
ASSGGLAPYNEQF
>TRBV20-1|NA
SAPQQGKQY
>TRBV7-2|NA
ASSLRASGGANEQF
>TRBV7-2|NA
ASSLAGGAGELF
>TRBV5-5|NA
ASSRREADTQY
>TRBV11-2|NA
ASRGFTGDGKLSYEQY
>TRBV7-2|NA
ASSRYPGGQY
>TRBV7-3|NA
ASSLSGTGAGNTIY
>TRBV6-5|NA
ASMKRDSEKLF
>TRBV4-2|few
ASSQDWVAVVGSGNTIY
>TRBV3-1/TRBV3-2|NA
ASSLGTSTSNQPQH
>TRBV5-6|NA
ASSLGGQDSPLH
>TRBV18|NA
ASSPRGAGGSGNTIY
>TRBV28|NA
ASSYQASHGYT
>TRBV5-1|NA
ASSRWSRTSGGLYEQY
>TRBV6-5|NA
ASSYRGGAF
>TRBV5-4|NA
ASSQGTDRTNTEAF
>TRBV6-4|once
ASSARVGQAGETQY
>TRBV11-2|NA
ASSPGQGNTIY
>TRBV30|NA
AWSFRGRGNTGELF
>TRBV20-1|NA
SASLAGGITDTQY
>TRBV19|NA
ASSMGIGAVTGELF
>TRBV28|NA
ASSFTGGPNEKLF
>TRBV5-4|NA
ASSKQGQNTDTQY